The 27 T cell receptor beta chains listed next were all sequenced from one sample in a study of radiation and T cells in renal cell carcinoma. Only in-frame clones appear in the TCRdb table, and some are missing; sequencing was by immunoSEQ multiplex PCR. Of some 150,000 clones in the sample, around 78% were seen once. Time point of the sample: baseline pretreatment blood. Treatment noted: 15 Gy SBRT to primary tumor, nephrectomy 4 weeks later. Sequenced material: blood, taken from a patient whose treatment included radiotherapy and nephrectomy. These receptors were collected from a woman aged 50 to 60 with renal cell carcinoma.

The sample holds a few counts of this clone. The chain links TRBV2 to TRBJ1-6; D is unclear. Germline lookup yields CDR1 SNHLY and CDR2 FYNNEI. The ends were cut back, 2 bases at V and 9 bases at J, with 5 bases in the middle. The CDR3 loop spans 12 amino acids. The CDR3 sequence: CASSEPRSPLHF. In DNA form, the CDR3 reads TGTGCCAGCAGTGAACCCCGTTCACCCCTCCACTTT.

V is TRBV7-2 and J is TRBJ2-7; TRBD1 might be the D (6 bases). In germline, CDR1 is SGHTA, CDR2 FQGNSA. V was cut by 2 bases and J by 6 bases, with 8 bases left in between. The CDR3 consists of 12 residues. CDR3 sequence (DNA): TGTGCCAGCAGCTTAACAGGGAGCGAGCAGTACTTC. Its protein is CASSLTGSEQYF.

The chain recombines TRBV7-2 with TRBJ2-2; D is unresolved. Between the trimmed V and J ends, which lost 1 base and 4 bases, there was a span of 13 bases. CDR1 is SGHTA, CDR2 FQGNSA, per germline. This CDR3 comprises 16 residues. CDR3 sequence reads: CASSLEGPTFTGELFF. DNA of the CDR3: TGTGCCAGCAGCTTAGAAGGCCCTACCTTCACCGGGGAGCTGTTTTTT.

CDR3 in amino acids: CASSLVVRGRAGETQYF. DNA of the CDR3: TGTGCCAGCAGCTTAGTAGTCCGCGGGAGGGCCGGGGAGACCCAGTACTTC. This chain connects TRBV7-2 to TRBJ2-5, with 9 bases lining up with TRBD2. Germline CDR1 is SGHTA and CDR2 is FQGNSA. The trim removed 1 base at V and 5 bases at J, leaving 11 bases unmatched. There are 17 residues in the CDR3. Full variable domain (missing parts from reference TRBV7-2 and TRBJ2-5): GAGVSQSPSNKVTEKGKDVELRCDPISGHTALYWYRQSLGQGLEFLIYFQGNSAPDKSGLPSDRFSAERTGGSVSTLTIQRTQQEDSAVYLCASSLVVRGRAGETQYFGPGTRLLVL.

V is TRBV6-6 and J is TRBJ1-2; D call uncertain. Germline V lookup: CDR1 MNHNY, CDR2 SVGAGI (reference sequence). The CDR3 runs to 12 residues. V was cut by 2 bases and J by 10 bases, with 11 bases left in between. Written as DNA, the CDR3 is TGTGCCAGCAGTTACGAGTTCGGTGTCTACACCTTC. Residues: CASSYEFGVYTF.

The rearrangement links TRBV6-5 to TRBJ1-2, with 9 bases aligning to TRBD1. The junction had 8 bases not matched to a gene; V was cut back by 7 bases and J by 2 bases. The CDR3 is 15 residues long. The germline V gene encodes CDR1 MNHEY and CDR2 SVGAGI. CDR3 protein: CASKQGQGKNYGYTF. CDR3 nucleotides: TGTGCCAGCAAACAAGGACAGGGGAAGAACTATGGCTACACCTTC.

The chain couples TRBV9 to TRBJ2-2; D is undetermined. V was shortened by 6 bases and J by 3 bases, with 12 bases between the two germline ends. This CDR3 spans 14 amino acids. Germline CDR1 SGDLS, CDR2 YYNGEE. The CDR3 loop reads CASTKETYTGELFF. Written as DNA, the CDR3 is TGTGCCAGCACCAAAGAGACGTACACCGGGGAGCTGTTTTTT.

The V gene is TRBV7-6, the J gene TRBJ2-5, with D possibly being TRBD1 (5 bases). Per the germline V gene, CDR1 is SGHVS and CDR2 is FNYEAQ. V was clipped by 1 base and J by 3 bases, with 12 bases between them. This CDR3 is built from 15 residues. CDR3 in DNA: TGTGCCAGCAGCTTAGTAGAGACAGTCAAAGAGACCCAGTACTTC. This sequence encodes CASSLVETVKETQYF.

V gene TRBV18 combines with J gene TRBJ1-5; D perhaps matches TRBD1 (5 bases). The CDR3 is made up of 14 amino acids. Trimming stripped 2 bases from V and 3 bases from J, with 8 bases between. CDR1 and CDR2 (germline): KGHSH, LQKENI. The CDR3 loop is CASSPGADNQPQHF. The CDR3 nucleotides are TGTGCCAGCTCACCAGGGGCTGACAATCAGCCCCAGCATTTT.

V gene TRBV9 combines with J gene TRBJ2-7; D is ambiguous. Germline CDR1 SGDLS, CDR2 YYNGEE. Trimming cost V 0 bases and J 3 bases, with 7 bases left between them. The CDR3 covers 13 residues. CDR3 sequence reads: CASSVEDDYEQYF. The CDR3 DNA reads TGTGCCAGCAGCGTAGAGGACGACTACGAGCAGTACTTC.

This sequence joins TRBV19 and TRBJ2-5; 7 bases line up with TRBD1. The CDR3 extends over 15 amino acids. In germline, CDR1 is LNHDA, CDR2 SQIVND (reference sequence). V lost 5 bases to trimming and J lost 1 base; unmatched junction nucleotides: 7. DNA for the CDR3: TGTGCCAGTAGTCCAGGAAGGGACAGCCAAGAGACCCAGTACTTC. Translation: CASSPGRDSQETQYF.

This rearrangement joins TRBV5-5 to TRBJ1-5, with 10 bases fitting TRBD1. J lost 5 bases, V lost 0 bases, and 11 bases had no gene match. CDR1 and CDR2 from the germline V gene are SGHKS and YYEKEE (reference sequence). This CDR3 contains 18 residues. CDR3: CASSLEVADRGSHQPQHF. Here the CDR3 DNA reads TGTGCCAGCAGCTTGGAGGTCGCGGACAGGGGGTCTCATCAGCCCCAGCATTTT.

This chain connects TRBV5-6 to TRBJ2-5; D not certain. The DNA end favors TRBJ2-7, so the J call may be wrong. Germline lookup yields CDR1 SGHDT and CDR2 YYEEEE. This CDR3 region has 14 residues. CDR3 sequence: CASSLDTFSYEQYF. CDR3 coding DNA: TGTGCCAGCAGCTTAGACACGTTCTCCTACGAGCAGTACTTC.

V and J are TRBV6-5 and TRBJ1-2; no definite D call. CDR1 and CDR2 from the germline V gene are MNHEY and SVGAGI. Between the trimmed V and J ends, which lost 6 bases and 8 bases, there was a span of 16 bases. This CDR3 region has 13 residues. The CDR3 DNA is TGTGCCAGCAGGGCAGACGGACCCCTAGGCTACACCTTC. Amino acid sequence: CASRADGPLGYTF.

This clone occurred a few times. The rearrangement links TRBV5-4 to TRBJ1-1; D is unclear. Germline V gives CDR1 SGHNT, CDR2 YYREEE (reference sequence). V dropped 3 bases and J dropped 1 base, with 7 bases sitting between them. The CDR3 covers 13 residues. CDR3 coding DNA: TGTGCCAGCAGCTCAGTGGGGAACACTGAAGCTTTCTTT. Translated: CASSSVGNTEAFF.

The rearrangement links TRBV6-5 to TRBJ1-1, with D perhaps matching TRBD1 (6 bases). V dropped 4 bases and J dropped 5 bases, with 14 bases sitting between them. This CDR3 has 14 residues. Germline V gene lookup returns CDR1 MNHEY and CDR2 SVGAGI. In DNA, the CDR3 is TGTGCCAGCAGTTTGATCAGGGGAGGGACTGAAGCTTTCTTT. Its protein product is CASSLIRGGTEAFF.

J is TRBJ1-2 and V is TRBV6-6; TRBD1 matches 7 bases. The CDR3 spans 14 residues. J lost 8 bases, V lost 6 bases, and 12 bases had no gene match. The germline CDR1 and CDR2 sequences are MNHNY and SVGAGI (reference sequence). Here the CDR3 DNA reads TGTGCCAGCAGGTCGTCAGGGGGAGGAGACGGCTACACCTTC. The encoded protein is CASRSSGGGDGYTF.

The sample holds a few counts of this clone. The chain employs TRBV9 and TRBJ1-3, with D uncertain. Germline CDR1 and CDR2: SGDLS and YYNGEE. The CDR3 extends over 14 amino acids. V was pared by 3 bases and J by 4 bases, with 11 bases between. The CDR3 sequence is CASSGQARGNTIYF. The CDR3 nucleotides read TGTGCCAGCAGCGGGCAGGCCAGGGGAAACACCATATATTTT.

J is TRBJ1-4 and V is TRBV7-2, with a tentative D call TRBD1 (5 bases). The CDR3 covers 14 residues. Germline assignment: CDR1 SGHTA and CDR2 FQGNSA. V lost 6 bases and J 5 bases, leaving 13 bases between the germline ends. Here the CDR3 DNA reads TGTGCCAGCAGGACCGGGACGGGAAATGAAAAACTGTTTTTT. This gives the protein CASRTGTGNEKLFF.

The CDR3 nucleotides read TGTGCCAGCAGTTCACAAGCCGGGACGACACTCAATCAGCCCCAGCATTTT. As protein: CASSSQAGTTLNQPQHF. The V call is TRBV27, the J call TRBJ1-5; TRBD1 might be the D (5 bases). This CDR3 is 17 amino acids long. Deletions cut 4 bases from V and 3 bases from J, with 19 bases between. Germline CDR1 reads MNHEY; CDR2 reads SMNVEV (reference sequence).

The rearrangement uses TRBV29-1 and TRBJ2-7; D uncertain. Germline V gene data show CDR1 as SQVTM and CDR2 as ANQGSEA. V lost 5 bases and J lost 1, with 12 bases in between. The CDR3 contains 13 residues. The DNA of the CDR3 is TGCAGCGTTTCCCCGGAACAATCCTACGAGCAGTACTTC. Amino acid sequence: CSVSPEQSYEQYF.

The rearrangement joins TRBV15 to TRBJ1-2, with a tentative D call TRBD1 (6 bases). The CDR3 sequence is 13 residues long. CDR1 is LNHNV, CDR2 YYDKDF, per germline (reference sequence). Between the trimmed V and J ends, which lost 1 base and 6 bases, there was a span of 9 bases. This CDR3 is CATSRGQEHGYTF. The DNA for the CDR3 is TGTGCCACCAGCAGAGGACAGGAGCATGGCTACACCTTC.

The chain recombines TRBV5-1 with TRBJ2-2; 11 bases are a match to TRBD1. The CDR3 is made up of 16 amino acids. The germline gives CDR1 SGHRS, CDR2 YFSETQ. V shed 4 bases, J shed 4 bases, and the junction held 6 bases outside the gene matches. The CDR3 loop is CASSVGQGASTGELFF. CDR3 DNA sequence: TGCGCCAGCAGCGTTGGACAGGGGGCGAGCACCGGGGAGCTGTTTTTT. The full variable domain, completed using reference TRBV5-1 and TRBJ2-2, is KAGVTQTPRYLIKTRGQQVTLSCSPISGHRSVSWYQQTPGQGLQFLFEYFSETQRNKGNFPGRFSGRQFSNSRSEMNVSTLELGDSALYLCASSVGQGASTGELFFGEGSRLTVL.

V is TRBV5-1 and J is TRBJ2-7; 7 bases map to TRBD2. The CDR3 is made up of 13 amino acids. V dropped 4 bases and J dropped 6; count of bases not matched to a gene: 7. Looked up from germline, CDR1 is SGHRS and CDR2 is YFSETQ. CDR3 loop: CASSSGAGGEQYF. CDR3 DNA: TGCGCCAGCAGCAGCGGGGCTGGGGGCGAGCAGTACTTC.

V usage is TRBV5-1 and J usage is TRBJ2-7; D not certain. V was shortened by 4 bases and J by 3 bases, with 8 bases between the two germline ends. CDR1 SGHRS and CDR2 YFSETQ come from the germline V gene. The length of the CDR3 is 12 residues. CDR3 region: CASSIDNYEQYF. The CDR3 DNA follows: TGCGCCAGCAGCATTGACAACTACGAGCAGTACTTC.

The chain combines TRBV6-1 with TRBJ1-2; a possible D gene is TRBD1 (6 bases). There are 13 residues in the CDR3. The V gene lost 6 bases and the J gene lost 3 bases, with 11 bases spanning the gap. CDR1 and CDR2 (germline): MNHNS, SASEGT. In DNA, the CDR3 is TGTGCCAGCAGGAATCCAGGGGACTATGGCTACACCTTC. Residues: CASRNPGDYGYTF.

The sample holds a few counts of this clone. CDR3 DNA sequence: TGCGCCAGCAGCCAAGTCCCAGGGGAGAACTATGGCTACACCTTC. The encoded protein is CASSQVPGENYGYTF. V is TRBV4-1 and J is TRBJ1-2; D possibly corresponds to TRBD1 (6 bases). Trimming stripped 1 base from V and 2 bases from J, with 11 bases between. The germline gives CDR1 MGHRA, CDR2 YSYEKL. The CDR3 is 15 amino acids.